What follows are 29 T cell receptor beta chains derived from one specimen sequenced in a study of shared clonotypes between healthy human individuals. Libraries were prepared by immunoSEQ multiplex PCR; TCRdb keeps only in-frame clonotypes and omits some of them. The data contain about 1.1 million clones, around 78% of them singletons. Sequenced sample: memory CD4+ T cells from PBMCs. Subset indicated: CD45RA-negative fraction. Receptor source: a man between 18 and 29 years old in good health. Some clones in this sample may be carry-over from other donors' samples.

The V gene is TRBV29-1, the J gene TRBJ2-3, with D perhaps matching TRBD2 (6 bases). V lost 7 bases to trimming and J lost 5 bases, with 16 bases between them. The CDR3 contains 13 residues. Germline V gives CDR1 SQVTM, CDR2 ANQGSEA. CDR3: CSGRLLGGDTQYF. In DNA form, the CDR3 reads TGCAGCGGAAGACTCCTCGGGGGAGATACGCAGTATTTT.

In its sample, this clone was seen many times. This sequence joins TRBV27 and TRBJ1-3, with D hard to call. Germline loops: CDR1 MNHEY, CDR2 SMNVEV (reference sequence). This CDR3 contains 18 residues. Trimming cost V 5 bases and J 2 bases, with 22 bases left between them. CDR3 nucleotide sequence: TGTGCCAGCAGTCCTGACCTGGTTGGGATGCAAACTGGAAACACCATATATTTT. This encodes CASSPDLVGMQTGNTIYF.

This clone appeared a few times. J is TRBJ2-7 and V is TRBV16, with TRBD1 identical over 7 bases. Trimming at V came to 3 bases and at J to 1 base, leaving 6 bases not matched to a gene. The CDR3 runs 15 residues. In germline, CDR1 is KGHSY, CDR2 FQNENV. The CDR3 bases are TGTGCCAGCAGCCAGGGACAGTGGGTTTCCTACGAGCAGTACTTC. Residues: CASSQGQWVSYEQYF.

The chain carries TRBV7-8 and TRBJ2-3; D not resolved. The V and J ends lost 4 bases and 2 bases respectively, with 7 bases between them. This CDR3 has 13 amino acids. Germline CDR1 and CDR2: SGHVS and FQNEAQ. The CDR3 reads CASSSRATDTQYF. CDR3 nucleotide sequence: TGTGCCAGCAGCTCACGTGCCACAGATACGCAGTATTTT.

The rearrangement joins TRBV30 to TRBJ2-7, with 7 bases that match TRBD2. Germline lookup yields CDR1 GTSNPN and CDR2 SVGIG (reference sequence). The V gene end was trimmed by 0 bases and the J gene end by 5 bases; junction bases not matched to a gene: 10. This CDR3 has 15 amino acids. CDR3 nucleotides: TGTGCCTGGAGTGTCTTCCGTGGACTAGTCCACGAGCAGTACTTC. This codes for CAWSVFRGLVHEQYF.

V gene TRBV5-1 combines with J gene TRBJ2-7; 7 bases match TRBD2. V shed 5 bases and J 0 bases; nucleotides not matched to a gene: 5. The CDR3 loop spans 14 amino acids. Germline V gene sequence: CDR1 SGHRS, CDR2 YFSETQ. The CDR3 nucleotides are TGCGCCAGCAGTTCCGGGAGGAGCTCCTACGAGCAGTACTTC. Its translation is CASSSGRSSYEQYF.

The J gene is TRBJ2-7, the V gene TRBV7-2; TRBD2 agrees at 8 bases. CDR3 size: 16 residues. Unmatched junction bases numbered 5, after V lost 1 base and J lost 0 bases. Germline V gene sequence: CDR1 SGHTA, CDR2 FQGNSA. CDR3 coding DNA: TGTGCCAGCAGCTTAGGCTGGAGCGGGAGCTCCTACGAGCAGTACTTC. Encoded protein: CASSLGWSGSSYEQYF.

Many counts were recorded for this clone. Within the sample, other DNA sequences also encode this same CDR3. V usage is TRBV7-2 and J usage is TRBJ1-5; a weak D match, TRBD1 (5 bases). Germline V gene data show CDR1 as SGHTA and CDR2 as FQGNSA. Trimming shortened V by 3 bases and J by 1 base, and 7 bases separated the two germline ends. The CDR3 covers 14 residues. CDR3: CASSFRDSNQPQHF. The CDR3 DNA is TGTGCCAGCAGCTTCCGGGACAGCAATCAGCCCCAGCATTTT.

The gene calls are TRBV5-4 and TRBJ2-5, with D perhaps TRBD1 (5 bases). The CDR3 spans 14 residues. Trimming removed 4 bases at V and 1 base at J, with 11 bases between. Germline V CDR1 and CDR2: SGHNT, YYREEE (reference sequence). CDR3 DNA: TGTGCCAGCAGCCTCCAGGGAATCCAAGAGACCCAGTACTTC. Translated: CASSLQGIQETQYF.

The CDR3 here is CASSGPGLRGGNTEAFF. CDR3 in DNA: TGTGCCAGCAGCGGCCCGGGTCTAAGGGGAGGGAACACTGAAGCTTTCTTT. V gene TRBV28 combines with J gene TRBJ1-1, with D possibly matching TRBD1 (5 bases). Germline-derived CDR1 and CDR2 are MDHEN and SYDVKM. V gave up 6 bases and J gave up 1 base, with 21 bases separating them. The CDR3 runs to 17 residues.

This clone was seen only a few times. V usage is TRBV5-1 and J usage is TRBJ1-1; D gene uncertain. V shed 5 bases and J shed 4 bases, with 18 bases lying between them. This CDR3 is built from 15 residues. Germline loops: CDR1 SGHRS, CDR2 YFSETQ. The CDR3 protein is CASSFGYSLSTEAFF. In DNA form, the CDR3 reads TGCGCCAGCAGTTTCGGGTACTCCTTGAGCACTGAAGCTTTCTTT.

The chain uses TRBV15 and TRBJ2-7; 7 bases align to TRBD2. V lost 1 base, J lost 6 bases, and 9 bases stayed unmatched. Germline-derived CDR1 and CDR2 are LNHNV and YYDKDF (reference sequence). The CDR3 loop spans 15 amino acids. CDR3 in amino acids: CATSRVEGGPSEQYF. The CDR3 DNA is TGTGCCACCAGCAGAGTGGAGGGAGGGCCAAGCGAGCAGTACTTC.

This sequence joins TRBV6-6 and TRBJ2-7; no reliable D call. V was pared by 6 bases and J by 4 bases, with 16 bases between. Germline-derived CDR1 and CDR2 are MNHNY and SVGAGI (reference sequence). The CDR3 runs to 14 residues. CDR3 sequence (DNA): TGTGCCAGCAGACACCTGGCCGAAAGATACGAGCAGTACTTC. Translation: CASRHLAERYEQYF.

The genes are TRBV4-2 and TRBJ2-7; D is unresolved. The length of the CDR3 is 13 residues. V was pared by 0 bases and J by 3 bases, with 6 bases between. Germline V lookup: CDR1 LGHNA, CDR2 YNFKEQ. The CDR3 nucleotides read TGTGCCAGCAGCCAAGAGCGGTTCTACGAGCAGTACTTC. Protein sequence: CASSQERFYEQYF.

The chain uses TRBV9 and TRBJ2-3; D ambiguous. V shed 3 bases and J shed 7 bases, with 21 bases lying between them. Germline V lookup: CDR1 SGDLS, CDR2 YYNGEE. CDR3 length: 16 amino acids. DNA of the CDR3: TGTGCCAGCAGCGCCTTGGTGGCTGTCGAACCGAATACGCAGTATTTT. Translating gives CASSALVAVEPNTQYF.

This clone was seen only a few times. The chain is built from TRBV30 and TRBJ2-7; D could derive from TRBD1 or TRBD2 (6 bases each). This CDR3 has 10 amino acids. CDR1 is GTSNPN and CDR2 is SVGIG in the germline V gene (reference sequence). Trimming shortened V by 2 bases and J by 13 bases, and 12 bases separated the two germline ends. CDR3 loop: CAWSRGPFYF. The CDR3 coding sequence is TGTGCCTGGAGTCGGGGGCCTTTCTACTTC.

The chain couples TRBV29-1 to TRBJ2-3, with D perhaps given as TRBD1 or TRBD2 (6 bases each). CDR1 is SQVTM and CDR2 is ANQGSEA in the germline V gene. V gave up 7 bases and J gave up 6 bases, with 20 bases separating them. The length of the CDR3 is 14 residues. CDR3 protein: CSEKGGPNWDTQYF. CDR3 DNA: TGCAGCGAAAAGGGGGGCCCTAATTGGGATACGCAGTATTTT.

CDR3 nucleotide sequence: TGTGCCAGCAGCTTGTTCAGGGTTTGGAACTATGGCTACACCTTC. Translating it yields CASSLFRVWNYGYTF. The chain couples TRBV7-9 to TRBJ1-2; possible D gene TRBD1, 5 bases. Trimming shortened V by 3 bases and J by 2 bases, and 13 bases separated the two germline ends. Germline V lookup: CDR1 SEHNR, CDR2 FQNEAQ (reference sequence). The CDR3 runs to 15 residues.

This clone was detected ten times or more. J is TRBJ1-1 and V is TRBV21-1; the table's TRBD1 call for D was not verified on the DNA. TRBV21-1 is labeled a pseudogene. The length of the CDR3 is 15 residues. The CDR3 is CASSNLRGMNTEAFF. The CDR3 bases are TGTGCCAGCAGCAACCTAAGGGGCATGAACACTGAAGCTTTCTTT.

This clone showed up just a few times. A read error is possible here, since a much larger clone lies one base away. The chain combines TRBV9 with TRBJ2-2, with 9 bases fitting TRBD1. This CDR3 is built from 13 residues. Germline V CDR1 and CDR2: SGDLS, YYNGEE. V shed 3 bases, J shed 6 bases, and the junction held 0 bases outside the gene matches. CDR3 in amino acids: CASSGQGAGELFF. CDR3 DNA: TGTGCCAGCAGCGGACAGGGGGCCGGGGAGCTGTTTTTT.

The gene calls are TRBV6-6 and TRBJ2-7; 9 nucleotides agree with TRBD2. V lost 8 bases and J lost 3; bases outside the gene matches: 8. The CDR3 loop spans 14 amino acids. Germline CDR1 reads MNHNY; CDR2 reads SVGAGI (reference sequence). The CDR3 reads CASLGAGGIYEQYF. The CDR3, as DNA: TGTGCCAGCCTCGGGGCGGGAGGGATCTACGAGCAGTACTTC.

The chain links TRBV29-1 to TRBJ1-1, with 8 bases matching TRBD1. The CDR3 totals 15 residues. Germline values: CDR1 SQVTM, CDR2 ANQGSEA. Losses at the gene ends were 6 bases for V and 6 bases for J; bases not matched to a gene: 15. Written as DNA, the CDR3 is TGCAGCGTCGAAAAGGCCCGGACAGGGAAGTCTGAAGCTTTCTTT. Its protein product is CSVEKARTGKSEAFF. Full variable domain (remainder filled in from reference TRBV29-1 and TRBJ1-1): SAVISQKPSRDICQRGTSLTIQCQVDSQVTMMFWYRQQPGQSLTLIATANQGSEATYESGFVIDKFPISRPNLTFSTLTVSNMSPEDSSIYLCSVEKARTGKSEAFFGQGTRLTVV.

The CDR3 spells CASSLRGAGTQYF. CDR3 bases: TGTGCCAGCAGTTTAAGGGGCGCGGGGACCCAGTACTTC. V usage is TRBV28 and J usage is TRBJ2-5, with D possibly being TRBD1 or TRBD2 (5 bases each). The CDR3 is made up of 13 amino acids. Germline CDR1 is MDHEN and CDR2 is SYDVKM. Deletions cut 2 bases from V and 7 bases from J, with 11 bases between.

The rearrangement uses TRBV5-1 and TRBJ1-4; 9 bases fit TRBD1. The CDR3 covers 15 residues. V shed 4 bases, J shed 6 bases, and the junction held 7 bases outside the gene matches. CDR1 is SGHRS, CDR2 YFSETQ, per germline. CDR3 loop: CASSATGTGYEKLFF. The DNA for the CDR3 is TGCGCCAGCAGCGCTACCGGGACAGGGTATGAAAAACTGTTTTTT.

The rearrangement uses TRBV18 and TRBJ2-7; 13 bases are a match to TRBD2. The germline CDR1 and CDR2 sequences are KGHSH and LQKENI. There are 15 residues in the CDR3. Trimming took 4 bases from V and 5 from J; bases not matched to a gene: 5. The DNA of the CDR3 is TGTGCCAGCTCACTCACTAGCGGGAGGGACGACGAGCAGTACTTC. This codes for CASSLTSGRDDEQYF.

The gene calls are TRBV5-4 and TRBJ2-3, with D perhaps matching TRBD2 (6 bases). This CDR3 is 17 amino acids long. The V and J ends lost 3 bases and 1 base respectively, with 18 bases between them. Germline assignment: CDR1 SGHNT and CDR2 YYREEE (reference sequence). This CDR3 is CASSSSRGNVGTDTQYF. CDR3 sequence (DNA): TGTGCCAGCAGCTCTTCTCGCGGGAACGTGGGCACAGATACGCAGTATTTT.

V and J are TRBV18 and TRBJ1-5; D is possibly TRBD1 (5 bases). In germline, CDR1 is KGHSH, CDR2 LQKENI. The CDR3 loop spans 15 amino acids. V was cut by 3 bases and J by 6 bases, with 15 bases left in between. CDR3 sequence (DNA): TGTGCCAGCTCACCTGGCGGTCTTGGGGGTCAGCCCCAGCATTTT. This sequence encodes CASSPGGLGGQPQHF.

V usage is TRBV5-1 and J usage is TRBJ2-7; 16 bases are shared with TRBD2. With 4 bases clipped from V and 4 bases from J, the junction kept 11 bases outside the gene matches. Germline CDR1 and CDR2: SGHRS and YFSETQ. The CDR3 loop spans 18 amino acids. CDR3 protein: CASSAKGTSGRANYEQYF. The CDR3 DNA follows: TGCGCCAGCAGCGCAAAAGGGACTAGCGGGAGGGCCAATTACGAGCAGTACTTC.

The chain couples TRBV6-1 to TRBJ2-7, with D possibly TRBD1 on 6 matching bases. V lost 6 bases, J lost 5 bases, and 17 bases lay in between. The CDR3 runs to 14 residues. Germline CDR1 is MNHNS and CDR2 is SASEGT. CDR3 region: CASSPSQGRDEQYF. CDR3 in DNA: TGTGCCAGCAGCCCCTCACAGGGAAGGGACGAGCAGTACTTC.